The 26 T cell receptor beta chains below all came from one sample that was sequenced in a study of T cells in Graves' hyperthyroidism and ophthalmopathy. Amplified TCR beta CDR3 regions derived from RNA transcripts. First-round RT-PCR targeting the TCR CDR3 was performed with the HTBI primer set. One entry per CDR3 protein results from TCRdb running MiXCR on the multiplex PCR reads. The table has 450,000 to 700,000 distinct CDR3 sequences, approximately 44% seen once; the top ten hold 15% to 20%. Sequences were obtained from peripheral blood or thyroid tissue (not recorded which). The receptors derive from an adult woman with Graves' disease, either hyperthyroidism or ophthalmopathy (not recorded which).

This clonotype was detected many times. The chain recombines TRBV20-1 with TRBJ2-7; unclear D gene. CDR3 size: 13 residues. The germline V and J ends were trimmed by 6 bases and 2 bases, with 14 bases remaining between them. The germline CDR1 and CDR2 sequences are DFQATT and SNEGSKA (reference sequence). The CDR3 bases are TGCAGTGCCTCGAGGCTACAAACCTACGAGCAGTACTTC. Its translation is CSASRLQTYEQYF.

The CDR3 spells CASSLYGPLGEQYF. In DNA form, the CDR3 reads TGTGCCAGCAGTTTATACGGACCACTTGGGGAGCAGTACTTC. The genes are TRBV12-3 or TRBV12-4 and TRBJ2-7; no firm D call. V dropped 2 bases and J dropped 7 bases, with 15 bases sitting between them. The CDR3 runs to 14 residues.

As to this clonotype: A read error may produce the germline difference seen at one junction end. This rearrangement joins TRBV6-5 to TRBJ2-7, with TRBD1 matching 10 bases. CDR1 and CDR2 from the germline V gene are MNHEY and SVGAGI. The CDR3 covers 15 residues. DNA for the CDR3: TGTGTCAGCAGTTACTCGACAGGGGGCCTAAACGAGCAGTACTTC. This sequence encodes CVSSYSTGGLNEQYF.

In regard to this clonotype: Relative to the germline gene, one junction end is altered; a read error may explain this. The chain recombines TRBV6-1 with TRBJ2-5, with D tentatively TRBD2 (6 bases). The CDR3 length is 15 residues. Germline CDR1 and CDR2: MNHNS and SASEGT. In DNA, the CDR3 is TGTGCCATCAGTGAAGCCAGCTCTGGAGGGGAGACCCAGTACTTC. This translates into CAISEASSGGETQYF.

In this sample, this clonotype turned up a few times. V usage is TRBV7-9 and J usage is TRBJ1-2; 7 bases map to TRBD1. Losses at the gene ends were 6 bases for V and 4 bases for J; bases not matched to a gene: 8. The V gene's germline CDR1 is SEHNR and CDR2 FQNEAQ (reference sequence). CDR3 size: 14 residues. The CDR3 sequence is CASSPDRVVYGYTF. The CDR3, as DNA: TGTGCCAGCAGTCCTGACAGGGTGGTCTATGGCTACACCTTC.

This clonotype was detected only a few times. This chain connects TRBV4-1 to TRBJ1-6; a weak D match, TRBD1 (6 bases). V lost 4 bases, J lost 10 bases, and 23 bases lay in between. Germline assignment: CDR1 MGHRA and CDR2 YSYEKL. The CDR3 runs 17 residues. The CDR3 loop reads CASSPPGGGRTYSPLHF. DNA for the CDR3: TGCGCCAGCAGCCCCCCGGGGGGGGGCCGGACTTACTCACCCCTCCACTTT.

Ten or more counts support this clonotype. The chain recombines TRBV7-9 with TRBJ2-5, with D perhaps TRBD1 (5 bases). The CDR3 spans 14 residues. V lost 5 bases, J lost 4 bases, and 14 bases lay in between. Germline assignment: CDR1 SEHNR and CDR2 FQNEAQ (reference sequence). The CDR3 DNA is TGTGCCAGCAGCCGAAGCAGGGATAGAGAGACCCAGTACTTC. It specifies CASSRSRDRETQYF.

This clonotype was found a few times. J is TRBJ1-3 and V is TRBV28, with D perhaps TRBD1 (6 bases). CDR3 length: 16 residues. CDR1 is MDHEN and CDR2 is SYDVKM in the germline V gene. Trimming removed 6 bases from V and 5 bases from J, with 20 bases in between. CDR3 sequence reads: CASSSPRGGGRNTIYF. The DNA of the CDR3 is TGTGCCAGCAGCTCCCCTCGGGGAGGGGGTAGAAACACCATATATTTT.

In this sample, this clonotype turned up many times. V gene TRBV9 combines with J gene TRBJ2-7, with TRBD2 matching 14 bases. J gave up 2 bases and V 3 bases, and 4 bases lay outside the gene matches. The CDR3 spans 16 residues. Per germline, CDR1 SGDLS and CDR2 YYNGEE. The CDR3 here is CASSDGTSGRAYEQYF. DNA of the CDR3: TGTGCCAGCAGCGACGGGACTAGCGGGAGAGCCTACGAGCAGTACTTC.

The chain carries TRBV28 and TRBJ1-2; D uncertain. The germline gives CDR1 MDHEN, CDR2 SYDVKM. This CDR3 comprises 14 residues. V dropped 7 bases and J dropped 4 bases, with 16 bases sitting between them. In DNA, the CDR3 is TGTGCCAGCACTATCCCGGGCGGACTCTATGGCTACACCTTC. It translates to CASTIPGGLYGYTF.

The CDR3 bases are TGCAGTGCTCTTTCCGTTGGGGTGTACGAGCAGTACTTC. Protein: CSALSVGVYEQYF. The chain couples TRBV20-1 to TRBJ2-7; D uncertain. Germline loops: CDR1 DFQATT, CDR2 SNEGSKA (reference sequence). Trimming left V 5 bases short and J 4 bases short, with 15 bases between. CDR3 size: 13 residues.

About this clonotype itself: A clone one base away is much larger, so this may be a read error. The chain employs TRBV12-3 or TRBV12-4 and TRBJ2-7, with TRBD1 matching over 9 bases. V dropped 6 bases and J dropped 9; count of bases not matched to a gene: 12. This CDR3 spans 14 amino acids. The CDR3 bases are TGTGCCAGCAGACCTGGACAGGGGAATTATGGGCAGTACTTC. Protein product: CASRPGQGNYGQYF.

The chain has TRBV5-1 and TRBJ2-3, with 7 bases identical to TRBD1. CDR3 length equals 13 residues. Per germline, CDR1 SGHRS and CDR2 YFSETQ. V was clipped by 4 bases and J by 5 bases; unmatched bases: 4. CDR3 DNA sequence: TGCGCCAGCAGCCAGACAGGGATAGATACGCAGTATTTT. Amino acid sequence: CASSQTGIDTQYF.

In this sample, this clonotype turned up many times. V is TRBV6-5 and J is TRBJ1-2, with a weak D call TRBD1 (5 bases). The CDR3 covers 15 residues. Trimming stripped 0 bases from V and 4 bases from J, with 12 bases between. Per germline, CDR1 MNHEY and CDR2 SVGAGI. This CDR3 reads CASSYSNSGLYGYTF. The CDR3, as DNA: TGTGCCAGCAGTTACTCGAACTCAGGGCTCTATGGCTACACCTTC.

A remark on this clonotype: At one of its ends the junction is not consistent with the germline gene, which may arise from a read error. The V call is TRBV6-1, the J call TRBJ2-7, with D uncertain. The CDR3 contains 14 residues. Germline CDR1 is MNHNS and CDR2 is SASEGT. The CDR3 DNA sequence: TGTGCCTGCAGTGCGGCAACAGACCCCTACGAGCAGTACTTC. This translates into CACSAATDPYEQYF.

A word on this clonotype: Compared with germline, one end of the junction differs, possibly owing to a read error. The rearrangement joins TRBV27 to TRBJ1-1; maybe TRBD1 (6 bases). Germline V gives CDR1 MNHEY, CDR2 SMNVEV (reference sequence). The CDR3 is made up of 12 amino acids. The CDR3 loop is CGSSLGRGEAFF. CDR3 sequence (DNA): TGTGGCAGCAGTTTAGGCAGGGGTGAAGCTTTCTTT.

V is TRBV20-1 and J is TRBJ2-5; unclear D gene. Trimming cost V 0 bases and J 5 bases, with 7 bases left between them. The germline gives CDR1 DFQATT, CDR2 SNEGSKA (reference sequence). This CDR3 comprises 12 residues. The CDR3 nucleotides are TGCAGTGCTAGAGAGACCCTGGAGACCCAGTACTTC. This codes for CSARETLETQYF.

The gene calls are TRBV29-1 and TRBJ2-5, with 8 bases identical to TRBD1. Germline CDR1 SQVTM, CDR2 ANQGSEA. V dropped 4 bases and J dropped 1; count of bases not matched to a gene: 2. The CDR3 length is 13 residues. The CDR3 loop reads CSVVGQAQETQYF. The DNA for the CDR3 is TGCAGCGTTGTGGGACAGGCCCAAGAGACCCAGTACTTC.

J is TRBJ2-5 and V is TRBV7-9, with 7 bases that match TRBD2. The germline CDR1 and CDR2 sequences are SEHNR and FQNEAQ (reference sequence). This CDR3 has 17 amino acids. After removal of 5 bases from V and 4 bases from J, the junction contained 16 bases not matched to a gene. The CDR3 loop is CASSQDRWGGGRETQYF. The CDR3 DNA reads TGTGCCAGCAGCCAAGATCGTTGGGGGGGTGGACGAGAGACCCAGTACTTC. Supplemented by reference TRBV7-9 and TRBJ2-5, the full variable domain reads DTGVSQNPRHKITKRGQNVTFRCDPISEHNRLYWYRQTLGQGPEFLTYFQNEAQLEKSRLLSDRFSAERPKGSFSTLEIQRTEQGDSAMYLCASSQDRWGGGRETQYFGPGTRLLVL.

The chain joins TRBV7-6 to TRBJ1-4; no clear D. V gave up 2 bases and J gave up 0 bases, with 16 bases separating them. The CDR3 spans 18 residues. Germline CDR1 is SGHVS and CDR2 is FNYEAQ. CDR3 coding DNA: TGTGCCAGCAGCTTAAATCAGCGGACCTCAACAACTAATGAAAAACTGTTTTTT. It is translated as CASSLNQRTSTTNEKLFF.

This clonotype was observed many times. This sequence joins TRBV2 and TRBJ1-1; D is uncertain. Looked up from germline, CDR1 is SNHLY and CDR2 is FYNNEI. This CDR3 spans 14 amino acids. CDR3 sequence (DNA): TGTAAATCCAACCCCGGCAGGCAGAACACTGAAGCTTTCTTT. This translates into CKSNPGRQNTEAFF. Using reference TRBV2 and TRBJ1-1 for the parts outside the CDR3, the full variable domain is EPEVTQTPSHQVTQMGQEVILRCVPISNHLYFYWYRQILGQKVEFLVSFYNNEISEKSEIFDDQFSVERPDGSNFTLKIRSTKLEDSAMYFCKSNPGRQNTEAFFGQGTRLTVV.

This clonotype was observed at least ten times. The chain combines TRBV14 with TRBJ1-2; 9 bases map to TRBD1. V was pared by 6 bases and J by 5 bases, with 13 bases of the junction left unmatched. The V gene's germline CDR1 is SGHDN and CDR2 FVKESK. This CDR3 comprises 16 residues. As DNA, the CDR3 is TGTGCCAGCAGTACCGGGACAGGGACTTTGTGGTATGGCTACACCTTC. As protein: CASSTGTGTLWYGYTF.

Details on this clonotype: The junction and the germline gene differ at one end; a read error may be behind it. The chain recombines TRBV7-2 with TRBJ2-5, with 14 bases that match TRBD2. The CDR3 covers 16 residues. Germline assignment: CDR1 SGHTA and CDR2 FQGNSA. The CDR3 region is CATSVGLAGVGETQYF. CDR3 sequence (DNA): TGTGCCACCAGCGTGGGACTAGCGGGAGTTGGCGAGACCCAGTACTTC.

This clonotype was recorded many times. The chain has TRBV20-1 and TRBJ2-5; D is unresolved. The CDR3 runs to 17 residues. Trimming removed 0 bases from V and 2 bases from J, with 19 bases in between. In germline, CDR1 is DFQATT, CDR2 SNEGSKA (reference sequence). CDR3 DNA: TGCAGTGCTAGAGACCCATTTGGAAATGGGTTTCAAGAGACCCAGTACTTC. Translating it yields CSARDPFGNGFQETQYF.

This clonotype came up many times. The chain combines TRBV20-1 with TRBJ1-1; tentative D call: TRBD1 (5 bases). Germline V gives CDR1 DFQATT, CDR2 SNEGSKA (reference sequence). The CDR3 extends over 16 amino acids. Trimming shortened V by 6 bases and J by 4 bases, and 24 bases separated the two germline ends. The CDR3 reads CSAEPNLPGSGTEAFF. The CDR3 DNA sequence: TGCAGTGCGGAGCCCAACCTCCCAGGGAGTGGCACTGAAGCTTTCTTT.

The rearrangement joins TRBV15 to TRBJ2-7; 11 bases agree with TRBD1. CDR1 and CDR2 (germline): LNHNV, YYDKDF (reference sequence). The CDR3 length is 18 residues. After removal of 1 base from V and 3 bases from J, the junction contained 11 bases not matched to a gene. CDR3 loop: CATSRVGTGGLGNYEQYF. The CDR3, as DNA: TGTGCCACCAGCAGAGTAGGGACAGGGGGTTTGGGAAACTACGAGCAGTACTTC.